This T cell receptor (beta chain) was profiled in a study of neurological immune-mediated disorders. Whole-study findings and limits: Phylogenetically, 18 of 34 multiple sclerosis patients' repertoires fell into one related-CDR3 cluster, a possible signature.

One entry per CDR3 protein, called by TCRdb with MiXCR from the 5' RACE reads. The sample lists tens of thousands of distinct CDR3 sequences; 5.2% were seen once. The sample holds many counts of this clonotype. Its target is not known. Sample: PBMCs. This clonotype was obtained from a man between 18 and 35 years old with multiple sclerosis.

The CDR3 sequence: CSVEGAQRNIQYF. The CDR3 coding sequence is TGCAGCGTTGAAGGGGCCCAGAGAAACATTCAGTACTTC. The chain carries TRBV29-1 and TRBJ2-4; D gene unclear. Trimming removed 1 base from V and 6 bases from J, with 10 bases in between. CDR3 length equals 13 residues. Germline V gene sequence: CDR1 SQVTM, CDR2 ANQGSEA.